The clone carrying this TCR beta chain was counted only a few times. Unique molecular identifiers were used in preparing the TCRbeta library. TCRdb independently ran MiXCR on the PCR reads; one entry per CDR3 protein. Here the sample spans about 610,000 distinct CDR3 sequences, under 12% being singletons. The data were obtained in a study of T-cell reconstitution after alpha-beta-depleted transplantation in children. V lost 1 base and J lost 0; bases outside the gene matches: 10. The CDR3 runs 17 residues. Germline lookup yields CDR1 SGHNT and CDR2 YYREEE (reference sequence). This receptor was identified in a human donor who donated a stem cell graft to a child with acute myeloid leukemia. The sequences come from PBMCs from the stem cell graft donor, collected from the stem cell graft. The chain has TRBV5-4 and TRBJ2-7; TRBD2 aligns across 7 bases. CDR3 nucleotides: TGTGCCAGCAGCTTGTACCGCGGGAGCTCCGGCTCCTACGAGCAGTACTTC. As protein: CASSLYRGSSGSYEQYF.